The 14 T cell receptor beta chains in this list originate from one sample, sequenced in a study of shared clonotypes between healthy human individuals. The repertoire was sequenced with immunoSEQ multiplex PCR; TCRdb's copy has only in-frame clones and lacks some. The sample shows about 490,000 clones, about three quarters of them seen only once. Material: PBMCs. These receptors were obtained from a woman in her thirties or forties in good health. Some clones in this sample may be carry-over from other donors' samples.

This clone was seen many times. The chain recombines TRBV30 with TRBJ1-1, with D tentatively TRBD1 (5 bases). V was pared by 0 bases and J by 2 bases, with 7 bases between. This CDR3 has 13 residues. Per germline, CDR1 GTSNPN and CDR2 SVGIG (reference sequence). CDR3 DNA sequence: TGTGCCTGGAGTGTACAGGCAAACACTGAAGCTTTCTTT. Amino acids: CAWSVQANTEAFF.

The CDR3: CASNLGAGDTQYF. The CDR3 region has the DNA TGTGCCAGTAATTTGGGGGCCGGTGATACGCAGTATTTT. The rearrangement joins TRBV19 to TRBJ2-3; tentative D call: TRBD1 (6 bases). CDR1 and CDR2 (germline): LNHDA, SQIVND (reference sequence). CDR3 length: 13 residues. The V end was cut by 7 bases, the J end by 6 bases, with 14 bases between. The variable domain in full, with the rest retrieved from reference TRBV19 and TRBJ2-3, is DGGITQSPKYLFRKEGQNVTLSCEQNLNHDAMYWYRQDPGQGLRLIYYSQIVNDFQKGDIAEGYSVSREKKESFPLTVTSAQKNPTAFYLCASNLGAGDTQYFGPGTRLTVL.

The chain joins TRBV7-2 to TRBJ2-5, with a weak D call TRBD1 (5 bases). Trimming stripped 5 bases from V and 3 bases from J, with 10 bases between. In germline, CDR1 is SGHTA, CDR2 FQGNSA. CDR3 size: 13 residues. In DNA form, the CDR3 reads TGTGCCAGCAGCCAGGGCTGGGAAGAGACCCAGTACTTC. It encodes CASSQGWEETQYF.

This rearrangement joins TRBV5-1 to TRBJ2-2; no firm D call. The length of the CDR3 is 12 residues. Between the trimmed V and J ends, which lost 0 bases and 7 bases, there was a span of 4 bases. Germline V CDR1 and CDR2: SGHRS, YFSETQ. CDR3 in amino acids: CASSLGGGELFF. The CDR3, as DNA: TGCGCCAGCAGCTTGGGTGGCGGGGAGCTGTTTTTT.

The J gene is TRBJ2-3, the V gene TRBV5-1; D is unresolved. The germline CDR1 and CDR2 sequences are SGHRS and YFSETQ. This CDR3 has 15 residues. V lost 1 base and J lost 2, with 11 bases in between. In DNA, the CDR3 is TGCGCCAGCAGCTTGTTGTCTACATACACAGATACGCAGTATTTT. This sequence encodes CASSLLSTYTDTQYF.

The V gene is TRBV6-1, the J gene TRBJ1-1; D ambiguous. V dropped 1 base and J dropped 11 bases, with 20 bases sitting between them. The CDR3 is 15 residues long. Per the germline V gene, CDR1 is MNHNS and CDR2 is SASEGT. CDR3 amino acids: CASSEEGRPWFSAFF. CDR3 bases: TGTGCCAGCAGTGAAGAAGGCAGACCGTGGTTTTCGGCTTTCTTT.

Notes on this clone: The sample holds other DNA sequences that translate to the same CDR3. As DNA, the CDR3 is TGTGCCTGGAGTCAACAAGAGACCCAGTACTTC. It is translated as CAWSQQETQYF. The rearrangement uses TRBV30 and TRBJ2-5; unclear D gene. Germline loops: CDR1 GTSNPN, CDR2 SVGIG (reference sequence). V was cut by 2 bases and J by 2 bases, with 3 bases left in between. This CDR3 is 11 amino acids long.

The chain links TRBV2 to TRBJ1-3; D unresolved. CDR1 and CDR2 (germline): SNHLY, FYNNEI. The CDR3 totals 15 residues. The V gene lost 8 bases and the J gene lost 4 bases, with 18 bases spanning the gap. The CDR3 DNA reads TGTGCCAGCGATCGGGGAGGATCTCCCGGAAACACCATATATTTT. Translated: CASDRGGSPGNTIYF.

Only a few counts were recorded for this clone. The genes are TRBV5-1 and TRBJ2-1; D is perhaps TRBD1 (6 bases). CDR1 and CDR2 from the germline V gene are SGHRS and YFSETQ. The CDR3 length is 15 residues. Between the trimmed V and J ends, which lost 2 bases and 4 bases, there was a span of 13 bases. In DNA, the CDR3 is TGCGCCAGCAGCTTTGACAGGCCAACGTACAATGAGCAGTTCTTC. Translating gives CASSFDRPTYNEQFF.

The chain carries TRBV30 and TRBJ1-1; TRBD1 is a possible D gene (6 bases). The germline gives CDR1 GTSNPN, CDR2 SVGIG (reference sequence). The CDR3 extends over 13 amino acids. V gave up 5 bases and J gave up 6 bases, with 16 bases separating them. CDR3 bases: TGTGCCTGGGACAGGCTACAAAGCCCTGAAGCTTTCTTT. Translated: CAWDRLQSPEAFF.

V gene TRBV19 combines with J gene TRBJ2-7; 7 nucleotides align to TRBD1. CDR1 and CDR2 from the germline V gene are LNHDA and SQIVND (reference sequence). Trimming cost V 7 bases and J 3 bases; bases outside gene matches: 12. The CDR3 extends over 15 amino acids. CDR3 region: CASTPSFGQVYEQYF. The CDR3 DNA follows: TGTGCCAGTACCCCCTCATTCGGACAGGTCTACGAGCAGTACTTC.

J is TRBJ2-5 and V is TRBV5-1, with D perhaps matching TRBD2 (5 bases). Germline CDR1 reads SGHRS; CDR2 reads YFSETQ. Trimming took 0 bases from V and 1 from J, leaving 7 bases between them. The CDR3 has 14 residues. CDR3 nucleotides: TGCGCCAGCAGCTTGGCGGGGTTCCAAGAGACCCAGTACTTC. Translated: CASSLAGFQETQYF. The whole variable domain, filled in from reference TRBV5-1 and TRBJ2-5, reads KAGVTQTPRYLIKTRGQQVTLSCSPISGHRSVSWYQQTPGQGLQFLFEYFSETQRNKGNFPGRFSGRQFSNSRSEMNVSTLELGDSALYLCASSLAGFQETQYFGPGTRLLVL.

V gene TRBV4-1 combines with J gene TRBJ2-1, with 10 bases identical to TRBD1. Germline CDR1 reads MGHRA; CDR2 reads YSYEKL. The J segment lost 7 bases and the V segment lost 1 base, leaving 13 bases of the junction unmatched. The CDR3 has 18 amino acids. CDR3 nucleotide sequence: TGCGCCAGCAGCCAAGGAGGTACGATAGGGACAGGGGTAAATGAGCAGTTCTTC. Translation: CASSQGGTIGTGVNEQFF.

The V call is TRBV5-1, the J call TRBJ2-5; 10 bases map to TRBD2. The germline gives CDR1 SGHRS, CDR2 YFSETQ. This CDR3 region has 18 residues. The V gene end was trimmed by 0 bases and the J gene end by 0 bases; junction bases not matched to a gene: 8. CDR3 loop: CASSLVASGSGYQETQYF. CDR3 DNA: TGCGCCAGCAGCTTGGTGGCTAGCGGGAGCGGGTACCAAGAGACCCAGTACTTC.